The clone carrying this TCR beta chain was observed a few times. Its target is unknown. This entry belongs to a study of lung T cells in sarcoidosis with Löfgren's syndrome. About the research overall: Bronchoalveolar lavage fluid in sarcoidosis accumulates CD4+ T cells. Whole-study results and caveats: Sarcoidosis antigen recognition was only suggested, antigen unidentified.

One entry per CDR3 protein results from TCRdb running MiXCR on the reads. The sample records tens of thousands of distinct CDR3 sequences, 21% being singletons. The clonotype comes from a human donor with sarcoidosis (Löfgren's syndrome or another form), or a control subject (not recorded which). The sequencing input was CD4+ T cells from PBMCs.

CDR3 residues: CASSQNPQDQETQYF. DNA for the CDR3: TGTGCCAGCAGCCAGAACCCCCAGGACCAAGAGACCCAGTACTTC. V and J are TRBV7-2 and TRBJ2-5; D uncertain. CDR1 SGHTA and CDR2 FQGNSA come from the germline V gene. Trimming removed 5 bases at V and 0 bases at J, with 13 bases between. The CDR3 covers 15 residues.